This T cell receptor (beta chain) was sequenced in a study of CD8+ T cells in alopecia areata. Overall study: Disease severity was quantified as SALT score of affected scalp area.

In the case of this clone: No antigen is known for it.

Germline V gene sequence: CDR1 SEHNR, CDR2 FQNEAQ (reference sequence). The CDR3 is made up of 15 amino acids. Trimming took 0 bases from V and 7 from J; bases not matched to a gene: 3. Stated treatment: oral pan-JAK inhibitor, 5-10 mg twice daily. Extracted RNA was reverse transcribed into cDNA, the sequencing template. Repertoires were generated with immunoSEQ multiplex PCR, while TCRdb's copy carries only in-frame clones and drops some. Altogether about 120,000 clones are present, 56% being singletons, with the ten largest covering 3% to 4%. Study-level findings and limits: Higher clonality than in normal scalp was seen in lesional scalp, especially alopecia totalis/universalis.

This TCR was recovered from a human donor with alopecia areata. The chain joins TRBV7-9 to TRBJ2-1; TRBD1 aligns across 10 bases. Material: CD4+ T cells sorted from blood, obtained at week 24, from a patient treated with tofacitinib. Written as DNA, the CDR3 is TGTGCCAGCAGCTTAGCGCGGACAGGGGGTAATGAGCAGTTCTTC. Encoded protein: CASSLARTGGNEQFF.